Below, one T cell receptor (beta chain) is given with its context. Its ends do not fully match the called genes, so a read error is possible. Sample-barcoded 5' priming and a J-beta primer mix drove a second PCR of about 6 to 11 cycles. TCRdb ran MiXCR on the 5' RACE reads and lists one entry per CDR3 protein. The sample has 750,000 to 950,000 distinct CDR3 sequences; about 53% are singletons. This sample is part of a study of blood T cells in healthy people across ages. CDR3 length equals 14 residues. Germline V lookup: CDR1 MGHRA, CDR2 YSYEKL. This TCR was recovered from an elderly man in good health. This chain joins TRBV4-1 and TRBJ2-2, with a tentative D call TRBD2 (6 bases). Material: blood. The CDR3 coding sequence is TGCGCCATCAGCCCGGGACTTCACACCGGGGAGCTATTTTTT. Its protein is CAISPGLHTGELFF.